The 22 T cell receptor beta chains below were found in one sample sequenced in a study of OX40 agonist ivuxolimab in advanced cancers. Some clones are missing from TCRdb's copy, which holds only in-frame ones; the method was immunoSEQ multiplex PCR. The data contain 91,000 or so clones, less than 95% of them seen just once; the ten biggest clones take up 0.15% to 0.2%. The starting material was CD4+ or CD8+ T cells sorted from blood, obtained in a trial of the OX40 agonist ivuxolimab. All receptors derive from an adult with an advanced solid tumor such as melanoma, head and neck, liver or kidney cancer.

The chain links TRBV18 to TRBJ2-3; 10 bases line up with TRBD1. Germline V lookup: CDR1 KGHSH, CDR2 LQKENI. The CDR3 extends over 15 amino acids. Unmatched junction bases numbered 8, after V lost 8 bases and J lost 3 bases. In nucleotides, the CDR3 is TGTGCCAGCCTTCGACAGGGGGCAAGGACAGATACGCAGTATTTT. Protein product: CASLRQGARTDTQYF.

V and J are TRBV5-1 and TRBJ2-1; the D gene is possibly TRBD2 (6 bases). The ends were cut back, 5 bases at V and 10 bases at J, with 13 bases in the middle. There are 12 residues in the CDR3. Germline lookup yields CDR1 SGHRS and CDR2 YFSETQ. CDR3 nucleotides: TGCGCCAGCAGGCTGGGAGGTCGGGAGCAGTTCTTC. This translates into CASRLGGREQFF.

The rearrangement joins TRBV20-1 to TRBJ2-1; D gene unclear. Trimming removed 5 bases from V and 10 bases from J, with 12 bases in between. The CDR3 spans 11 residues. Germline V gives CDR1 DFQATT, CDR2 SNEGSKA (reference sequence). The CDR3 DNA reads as TGCAGTGCTCCAGTCGGTCGGGAGCAGTTCTTC. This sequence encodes CSAPVGREQFF.

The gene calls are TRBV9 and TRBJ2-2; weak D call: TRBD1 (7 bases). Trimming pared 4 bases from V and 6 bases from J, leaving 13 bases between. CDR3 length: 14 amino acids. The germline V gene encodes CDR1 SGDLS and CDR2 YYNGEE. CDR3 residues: CASSSTGEAGELFF. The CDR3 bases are TGTGCCAGCAGCTCAACAGGGGAGGCCGGGGAGCTGTTTTTT.

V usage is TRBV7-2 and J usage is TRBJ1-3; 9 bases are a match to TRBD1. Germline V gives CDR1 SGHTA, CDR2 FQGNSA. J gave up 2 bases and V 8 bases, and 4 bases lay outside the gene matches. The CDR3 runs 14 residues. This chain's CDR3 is CASVTGGAGNTIYF. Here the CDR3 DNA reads TGTGCCAGCGTCACAGGGGGCGCTGGAAACACCATATATTTT.

This CDR3 reads CASSPAGEGNQPQHF. The CDR3 coding sequence is TGTGCCAGCAGCCCGGCAGGGGAGGGCAATCAGCCCCAGCATTTT. This chain uses TRBV14 with TRBJ1-5; D may be TRBD1 (6 bases). The V gene lost 4 bases and the J gene lost 2 bases, with 12 bases spanning the gap. The CDR3 has 15 residues. Germline V gene data show CDR1 as SGHDN and CDR2 as FVKESK. The variable domain in full, completed from reference TRBV14 and TRBJ1-5, reads EAGVTQFPSHSVIEKGQTVTLRCDPISGHDNLYWYRRVMGKEIKFLLHFVKESKQDESGMPNNRFLAERTGGTYSTLKVQPAELEDSGVYFCASSPAGEGNQPQHFGDGTRLSIL.

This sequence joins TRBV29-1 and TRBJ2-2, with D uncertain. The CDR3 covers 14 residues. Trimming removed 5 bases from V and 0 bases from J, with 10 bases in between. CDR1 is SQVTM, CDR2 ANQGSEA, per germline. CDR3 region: CSVSLTANTGELFF. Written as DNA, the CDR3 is TGCAGCGTTAGTTTGACTGCGAACACCGGGGAGCTGTTTTTT.

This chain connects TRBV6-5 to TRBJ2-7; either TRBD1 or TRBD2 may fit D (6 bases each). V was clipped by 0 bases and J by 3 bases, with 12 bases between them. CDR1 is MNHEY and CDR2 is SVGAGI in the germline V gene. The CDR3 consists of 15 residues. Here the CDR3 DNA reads TGTGCCAGCAGTTACTCCGAGGGGGGTATCTACGAGCAGTACTTC. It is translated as CASSYSEGGIYEQYF.

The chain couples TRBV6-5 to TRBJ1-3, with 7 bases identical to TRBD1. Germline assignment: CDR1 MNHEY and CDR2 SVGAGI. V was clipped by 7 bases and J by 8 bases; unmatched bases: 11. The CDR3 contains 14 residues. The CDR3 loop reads CASNIQGTGDTIYF. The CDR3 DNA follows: TGTGCCAGCAACATACAGGGGACCGGGGACACCATATATTTT.

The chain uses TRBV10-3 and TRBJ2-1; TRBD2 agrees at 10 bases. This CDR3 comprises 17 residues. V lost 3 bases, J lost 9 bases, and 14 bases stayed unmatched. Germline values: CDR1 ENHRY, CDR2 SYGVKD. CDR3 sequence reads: CAISDPPGLARGGEQFF. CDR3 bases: TGTGCCATCAGTGATCCACCGGGACTAGCGCGAGGAGGTGAGCAGTTCTTC.

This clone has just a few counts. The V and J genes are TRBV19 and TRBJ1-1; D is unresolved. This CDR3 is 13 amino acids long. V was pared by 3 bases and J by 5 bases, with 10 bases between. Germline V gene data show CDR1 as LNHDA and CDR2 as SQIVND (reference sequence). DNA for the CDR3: TGTGCCAGTAGTATCGGAGTTGGGACTGAAGCTTTCTTT. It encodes CASSIGVGTEAFF.

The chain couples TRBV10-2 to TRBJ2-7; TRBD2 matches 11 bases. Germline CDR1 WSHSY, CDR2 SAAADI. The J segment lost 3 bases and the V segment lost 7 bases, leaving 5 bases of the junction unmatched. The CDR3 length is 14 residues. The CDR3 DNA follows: TGCGCCAGCAAGCTAGCGGGGGGCAACTACGAGCAGTACTTC. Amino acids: CASKLAGGNYEQYF.

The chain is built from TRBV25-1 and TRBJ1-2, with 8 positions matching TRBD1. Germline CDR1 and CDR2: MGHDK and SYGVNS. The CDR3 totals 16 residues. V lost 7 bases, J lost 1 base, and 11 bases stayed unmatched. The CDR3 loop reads CASTPDRVLVNYGYTF. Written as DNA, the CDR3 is TGTGCCAGCACCCCGGACAGGGTGTTGGTTAACTATGGCTACACCTTC.

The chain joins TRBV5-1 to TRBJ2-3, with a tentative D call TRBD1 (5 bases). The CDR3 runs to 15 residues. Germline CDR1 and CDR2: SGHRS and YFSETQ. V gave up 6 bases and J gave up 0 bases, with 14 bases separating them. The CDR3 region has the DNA TGCGCCAGCACCCAGGGTGTTCTAAGCACAGATACGCAGTATTTT. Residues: CASTQGVLSTDTQYF.

CDR3 sequence reads: CASRPLGQGYTF. The CDR3 DNA sequence: TGTGCCAGTAGGCCCCTAGGGCAAGGCTACACCTTC. The V gene is TRBV19, the J gene TRBJ1-2; no clear D gene. Per germline, CDR1 LNHDA and CDR2 SQIVND (reference sequence). The CDR3 loop spans 12 amino acids. Trimming stripped 6 bases from V and 8 bases from J, with 13 bases between.

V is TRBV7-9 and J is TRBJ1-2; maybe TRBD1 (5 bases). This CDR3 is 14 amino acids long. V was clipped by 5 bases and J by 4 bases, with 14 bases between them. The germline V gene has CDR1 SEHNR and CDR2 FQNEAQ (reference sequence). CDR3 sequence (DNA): TGTGCCAGCAGCCCCGGGGGGGTTACCTATGGCTACACCTTC. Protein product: CASSPGGVTYGYTF.

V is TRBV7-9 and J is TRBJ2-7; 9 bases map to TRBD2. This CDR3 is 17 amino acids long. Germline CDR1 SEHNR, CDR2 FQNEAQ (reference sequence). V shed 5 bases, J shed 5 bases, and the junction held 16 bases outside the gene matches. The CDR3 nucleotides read TGTGCCAGCAGCACCGGACGGGAAGCTAGCGGGATCAACGAGCAGTACTTC. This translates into CASSTGREASGINEQYF.

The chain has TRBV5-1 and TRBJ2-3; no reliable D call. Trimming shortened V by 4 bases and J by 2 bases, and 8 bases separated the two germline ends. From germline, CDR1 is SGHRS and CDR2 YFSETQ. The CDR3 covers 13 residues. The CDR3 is CASSPGFTDTQYF. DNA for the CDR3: TGCGCCAGCAGCCCCGGATTCACAGATACGCAGTATTTT.

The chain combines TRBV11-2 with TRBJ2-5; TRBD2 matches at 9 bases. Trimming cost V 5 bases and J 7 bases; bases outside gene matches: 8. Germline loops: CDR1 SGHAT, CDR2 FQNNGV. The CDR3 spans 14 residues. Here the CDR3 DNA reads TGTGCCAGCAGCGAAGCGGGGGGCCCAGGGACCCAGTACTTC. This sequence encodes CASSEAGGPGTQYF.

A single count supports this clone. The CDR3 DNA reads TGTGCCAGCAGCGGAACTAGCGGGAGAGGGAATGAGCAGTTCTTC. Translation gives CASSGTSGRGNEQFF. The chain combines TRBV9 with TRBJ2-1, with 11 bases fitting TRBD2. The CDR3 sequence is 15 residues long. Germline V gene sequence: CDR1 SGDLS, CDR2 YYNGEE. The J segment lost 7 bases and the V segment lost 3 bases, leaving 6 bases of the junction unmatched. Drawing the rest from reference TRBV9 and TRBJ2-1, the complete variable domain is DSGVTQTPKHLITATGQRVTLRCSPRSGDLSVYWYQQSLDQGLQFLIQYYNGEERAKGNILERFSAQQFPDLHSELNLSSLELGDSALYFCASSGTSGRGNEQFFGPGTRLTVL.

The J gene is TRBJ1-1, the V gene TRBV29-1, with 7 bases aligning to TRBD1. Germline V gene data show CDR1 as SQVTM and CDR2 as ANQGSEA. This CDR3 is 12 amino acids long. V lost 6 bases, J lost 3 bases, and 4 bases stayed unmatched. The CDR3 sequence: CSVGTEYTEAFF. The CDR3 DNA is TGCAGCGTGGGGACAGAATACACTGAAGCTTTCTTT.

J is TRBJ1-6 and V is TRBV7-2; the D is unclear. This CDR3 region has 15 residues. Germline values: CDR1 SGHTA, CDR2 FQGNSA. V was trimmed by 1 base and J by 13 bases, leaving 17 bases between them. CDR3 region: CASSLGALGISPLHF. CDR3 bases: TGTGCCAGCAGCTTAGGCGCTTTAGGCATTTCCCCCCTCCACTTT.